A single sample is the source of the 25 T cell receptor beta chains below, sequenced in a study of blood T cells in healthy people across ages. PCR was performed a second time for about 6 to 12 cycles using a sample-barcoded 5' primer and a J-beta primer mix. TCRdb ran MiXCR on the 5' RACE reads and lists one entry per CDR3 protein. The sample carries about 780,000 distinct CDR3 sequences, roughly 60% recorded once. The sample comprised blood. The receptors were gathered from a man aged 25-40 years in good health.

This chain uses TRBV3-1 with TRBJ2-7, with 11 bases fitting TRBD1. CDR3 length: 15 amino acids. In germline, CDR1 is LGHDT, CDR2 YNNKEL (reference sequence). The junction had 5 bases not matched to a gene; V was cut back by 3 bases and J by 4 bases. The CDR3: CASSHLGQGGYEQYF. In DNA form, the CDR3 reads TGTGCCAGCAGCCACCTGGGACAGGGGGGGTACGAGCAGTACTTC.

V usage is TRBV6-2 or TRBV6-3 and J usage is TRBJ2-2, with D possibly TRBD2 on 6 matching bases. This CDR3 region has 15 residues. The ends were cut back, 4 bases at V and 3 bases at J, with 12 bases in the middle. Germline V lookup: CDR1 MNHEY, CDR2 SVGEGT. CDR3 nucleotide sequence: TGTGCCAGCAGTTGGGTAGCGGTATACACCGGGGAGCTGTTTTTT. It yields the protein CASSWVAVYTGELFF.

In nucleotides, the CDR3 is TGTGCCAGCAGCCAAGTCCCAGCGGGGGGGCAAGAGACCCAGTACTTC. Amino acid sequence: CASSQVPAGGQETQYF. This chain uses TRBV4-2 with TRBJ2-5; 10 bases match TRBD2. Per germline, CDR1 LGHNA and CDR2 YNFKEQ. The V and J ends lost 1 base and 2 bases, in that order; junction bases with no gene match: 4. The length of the CDR3 is 16 residues.

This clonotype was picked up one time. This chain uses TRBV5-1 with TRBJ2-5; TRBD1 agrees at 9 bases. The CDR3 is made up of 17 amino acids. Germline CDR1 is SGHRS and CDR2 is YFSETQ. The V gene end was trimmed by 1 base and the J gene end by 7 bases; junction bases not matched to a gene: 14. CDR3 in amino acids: CASSLTGGELGPGTQYF. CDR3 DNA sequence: TGCGCCAGCAGCTTGACAGGGGGCGAACTAGGCCCGGGGACCCAGTACTTC.

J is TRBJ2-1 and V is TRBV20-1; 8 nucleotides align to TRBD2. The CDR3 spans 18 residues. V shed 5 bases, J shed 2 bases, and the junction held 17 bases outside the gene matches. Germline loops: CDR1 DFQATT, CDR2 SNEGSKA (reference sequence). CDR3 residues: CSAGGGGLGGAAYNEQFF. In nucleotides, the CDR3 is TGCAGTGCTGGAGGGGGTGGCCTCGGGGGGGCCGCCTACAATGAGCAGTTCTTC.

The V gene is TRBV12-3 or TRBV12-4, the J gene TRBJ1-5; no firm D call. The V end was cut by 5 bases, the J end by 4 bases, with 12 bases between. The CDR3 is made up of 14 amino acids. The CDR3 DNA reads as TGTGCCAGCAGTGAGATGACGGTGAATCAGCCCCAGCATTTT. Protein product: CASSEMTVNQPQHF.

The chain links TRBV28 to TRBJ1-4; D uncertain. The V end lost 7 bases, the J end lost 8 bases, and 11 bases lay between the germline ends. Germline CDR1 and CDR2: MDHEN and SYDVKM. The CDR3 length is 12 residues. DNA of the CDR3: TGTGCCAGCAACGGCTTTGAGGAAAAACTGTTTTTT. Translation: CASNGFEEKLFF.

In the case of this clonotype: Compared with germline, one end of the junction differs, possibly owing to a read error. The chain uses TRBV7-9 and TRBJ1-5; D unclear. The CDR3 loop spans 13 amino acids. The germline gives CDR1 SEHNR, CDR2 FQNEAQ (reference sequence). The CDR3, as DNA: TGTGCCGGCAGCTTAGTAAGCAATCAGCCCCAGCATTTT. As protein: CAGSLVSNQPQHF.

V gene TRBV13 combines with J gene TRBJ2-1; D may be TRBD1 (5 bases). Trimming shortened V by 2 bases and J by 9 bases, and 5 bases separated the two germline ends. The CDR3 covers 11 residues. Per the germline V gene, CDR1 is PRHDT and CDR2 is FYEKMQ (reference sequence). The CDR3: CASSLQGEQFF. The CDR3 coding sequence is TGTGCCAGCAGCTTACAGGGTGAGCAGTTCTTC.

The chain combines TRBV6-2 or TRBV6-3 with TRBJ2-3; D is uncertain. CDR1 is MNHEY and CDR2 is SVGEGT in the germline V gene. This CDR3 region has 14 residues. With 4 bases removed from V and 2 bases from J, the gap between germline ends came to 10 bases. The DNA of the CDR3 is TGTGCCAGCAGTTCCGACCGACACACAGATACGCAGTATTTT. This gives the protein CASSSDRHTDTQYF.

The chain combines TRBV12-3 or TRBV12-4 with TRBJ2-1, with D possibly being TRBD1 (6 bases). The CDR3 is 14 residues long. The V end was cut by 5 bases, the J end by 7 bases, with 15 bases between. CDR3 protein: CASSPTGRVNEQFF. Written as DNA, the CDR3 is TGTGCCAGCAGTCCGACAGGTAGAGTGAATGAGCAGTTCTTC.

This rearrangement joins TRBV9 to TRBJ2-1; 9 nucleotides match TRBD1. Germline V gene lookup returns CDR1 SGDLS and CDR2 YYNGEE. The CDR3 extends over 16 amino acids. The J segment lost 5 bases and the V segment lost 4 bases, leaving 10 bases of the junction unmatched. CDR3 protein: CASSKQPGQGDNEQFF. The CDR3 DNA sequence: TGTGCCAGCAGCAAACAACCGGGACAGGGCGACAATGAGCAGTTCTTC.

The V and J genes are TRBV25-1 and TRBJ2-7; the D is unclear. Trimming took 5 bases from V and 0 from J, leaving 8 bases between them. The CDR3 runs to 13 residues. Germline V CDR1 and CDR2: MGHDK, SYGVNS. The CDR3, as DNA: TGTGCCAGCAGTTCGGCGCACTCCTACGAGCAGTACTTC. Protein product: CASSSAHSYEQYF.

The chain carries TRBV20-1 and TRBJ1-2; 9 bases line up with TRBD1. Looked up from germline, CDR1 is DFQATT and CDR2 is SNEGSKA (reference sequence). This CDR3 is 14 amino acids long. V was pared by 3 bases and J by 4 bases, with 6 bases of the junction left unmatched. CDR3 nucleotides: TGCAGTGCTAGCCACAGGGGGCTTGGCTATGGCTACACCTTC. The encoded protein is CSASHRGLGYGYTF.

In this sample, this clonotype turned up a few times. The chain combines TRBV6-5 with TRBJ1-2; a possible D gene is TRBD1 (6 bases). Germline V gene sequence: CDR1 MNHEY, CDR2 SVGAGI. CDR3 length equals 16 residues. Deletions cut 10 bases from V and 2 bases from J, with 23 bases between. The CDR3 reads CATRGQQLFLNYGYTF. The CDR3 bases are TGTGCCACCCGAGGACAGCAGTTGTTCTTAAACTATGGCTACACCTTC.

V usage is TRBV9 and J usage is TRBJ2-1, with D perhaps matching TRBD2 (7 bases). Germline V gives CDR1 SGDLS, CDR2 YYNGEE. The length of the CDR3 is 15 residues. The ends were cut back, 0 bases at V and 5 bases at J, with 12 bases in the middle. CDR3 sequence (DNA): TGTGCCAGCAGCGTAGTCGGGGGGCCAAACAATGAGCAGTTCTTC. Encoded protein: CASSVVGGPNNEQFF.

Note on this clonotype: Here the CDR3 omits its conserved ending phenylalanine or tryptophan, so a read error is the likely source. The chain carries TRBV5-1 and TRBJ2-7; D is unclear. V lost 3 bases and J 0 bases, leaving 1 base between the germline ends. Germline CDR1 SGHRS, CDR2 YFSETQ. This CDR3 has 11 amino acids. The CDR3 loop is CASSSSYEQYL. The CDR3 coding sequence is TGCGCCAGCAGCTCCTCCTACGAGCAGTACTTA.

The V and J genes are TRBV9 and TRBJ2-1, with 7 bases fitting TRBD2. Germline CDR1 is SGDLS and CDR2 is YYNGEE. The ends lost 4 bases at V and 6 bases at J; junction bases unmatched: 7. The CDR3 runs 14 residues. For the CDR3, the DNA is TGTGCCAGCAGCTCGGGGACTATACGCAATGAGCAGTTCTTC. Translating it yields CASSSGTIRNEQFF. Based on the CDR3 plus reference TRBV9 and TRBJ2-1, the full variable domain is DSGVTQTPKHLITATGQRVTLRCSPRSGDLSVYWYQQSLDQGLQFLIQYYNGEERAKGNILERFSAQQFPDLHSELNLSSLELGDSALYFCASSSGTIRNEQFFGPGTRLTVL.

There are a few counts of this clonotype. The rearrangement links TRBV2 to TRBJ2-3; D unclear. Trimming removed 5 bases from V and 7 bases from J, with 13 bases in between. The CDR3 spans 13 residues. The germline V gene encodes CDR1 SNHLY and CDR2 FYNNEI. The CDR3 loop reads CASSSGPPYTQYF. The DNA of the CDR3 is TGTGCCAGCAGTTCGGGCCCCCCCTATACGCAGTATTTT.

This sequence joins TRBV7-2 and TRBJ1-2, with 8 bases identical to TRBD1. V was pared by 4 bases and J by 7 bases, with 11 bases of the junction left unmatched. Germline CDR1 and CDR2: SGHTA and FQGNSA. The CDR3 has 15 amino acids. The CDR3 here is CASSYRQGSVGGYTF. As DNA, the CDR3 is TGTGCCAGCAGCTACAGACAGGGGAGTGTGGGTGGCTACACCTTC.

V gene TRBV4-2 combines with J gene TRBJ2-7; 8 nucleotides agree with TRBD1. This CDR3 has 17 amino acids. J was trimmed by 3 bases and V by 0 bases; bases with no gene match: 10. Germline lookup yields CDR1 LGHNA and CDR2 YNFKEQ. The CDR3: CASSQDQGQGIHYEQYF. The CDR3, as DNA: TGTGCCAGCAGCCAAGATCAAGGACAGGGCATCCACTACGAGCAGTACTTC.

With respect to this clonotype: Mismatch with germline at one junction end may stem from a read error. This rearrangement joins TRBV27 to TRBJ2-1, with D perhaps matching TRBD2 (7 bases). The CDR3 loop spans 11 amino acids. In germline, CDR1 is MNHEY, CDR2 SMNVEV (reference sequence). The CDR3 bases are TGCGCCAGCTCTCGGGGGGCTGAGCAGTTCTTC. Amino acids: CASSRGAEQFF.

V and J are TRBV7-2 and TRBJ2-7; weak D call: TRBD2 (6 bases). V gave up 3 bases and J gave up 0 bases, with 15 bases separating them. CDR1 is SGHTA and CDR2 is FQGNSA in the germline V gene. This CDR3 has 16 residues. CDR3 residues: CASSFRGGASSYEQYF. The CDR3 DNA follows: TGTGCCAGCAGCTTTCGTGGCGGGGCTAGCTCCTACGAGCAGTACTTC.

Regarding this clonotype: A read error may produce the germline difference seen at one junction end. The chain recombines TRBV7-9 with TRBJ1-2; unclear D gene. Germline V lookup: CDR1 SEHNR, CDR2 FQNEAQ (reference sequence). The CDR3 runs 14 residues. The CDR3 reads CASSPPVFSYSYTF. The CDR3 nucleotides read TGTGCCAGCAGCCCTCCTGTCTTCTCCTATAGCTACACCTTC.

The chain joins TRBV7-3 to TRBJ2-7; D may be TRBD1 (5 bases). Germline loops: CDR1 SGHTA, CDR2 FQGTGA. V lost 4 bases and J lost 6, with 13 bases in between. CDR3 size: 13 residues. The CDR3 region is CASSSRALSEQYF. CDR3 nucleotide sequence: TGTGCCAGCAGCTCCAGGGCGCTCTCCGAGCAGTACTTC.